This T cell receptor (beta chain) derives from a study of blood T cell repertoires in COVID-19. Turning to the study itself: Acute and convalescent COVID-19 samples came from the United States, Italy and Spain.

V shed 2 bases and J shed 1 base, with 12 bases lying between them. This CDR3 region has 16 residues. Germline loops: CDR1 LGHNA, CDR2 YNFKEQ. Authors' analysis steps: Quantification of nucleated cells was approximated via reference gene primer amplification. The assay was immunoSEQ multiplex PCR, and TCRdb's table has in-frame clones only and misses some. That table supplies the V and J calls and clone size; D and trimming were determined from the DNA. The sample yields over 200,000 clones, 70% to 90% seen once. The V gene is TRBV4-2, the J gene TRBJ1-5, with D uncertain. Source material: peripheral blood. The source of this sequence is a woman younger than 35 who had recovered from COVID-19. The CDR3 DNA is TGTGCCAGCAGCCAACTCCCTGGGGAGAGCAATCAGCCCCAGCATTTT. This encodes CASSQLPGESNQPQHF.